This TCR beta chain was sequenced in a study of shared clonotypes between healthy human individuals. About the research overall: Every donor yielded three CD4 naive, three CD4 memory, two CD8 naive and one CD8 memory plate.

Study conclusions and caveats: Naive subsets generally exceeded memory subsets in estimated richness.

With V trimmed by 3 bases and J by 2 bases, 6 bases remained unmatched. The CDR3 extends over 16 amino acids. The germline gives CDR1 ENHRY, CDR2 SYGVKD. Comments on this clone: Antigen unknown.

The assay was immunoSEQ multiplex PCR, and TCRdb's table has in-frame clones only and misses some. The sample yields millions of clones, roughly 94% seen once. The receptor's source is a man younger than 35 in good health. Sequenced material: naive CD4+ T cells sorted from blood. The subset here: CD45RA+ positively selected. The chain uses TRBV10-3 and TRBJ2-5, with 10 nucleotides matching TRBD1. The CDR3 DNA reads TGTGCCATCAGTGACAGGACAGGGGGTGGGCAAGAGACCCAGTACTTC. This gives the protein CAISDRTGGGQETQYF.